This entry describes one TCR beta chain. The antigen is unknown. These data are taken from a study of neoadjuvant nivolumab and ipilimumab in lung cancer. In the study overall: Patients got nivolumab 3 mg/kg on days 1, 15 and 29; combination added ipilimumab 1 mg/kg day 1.

Points from the study as a whole: TCR richness and clonality were higher in tumors than adjacent uninvolved lung. Higher pretherapy blood TCR richness went with higher resected-tumor richness. TCR sequencing covered a small number of samples.

The data were produced by immunoSEQ multiplex PCR, yet TCRdb's version contains in-frame clones alone and is incomplete. The top ten clones hold 23% of a sample with approximately 23,000 clones, around 82% of them seen once. Sequences were derived from peripheral blood, sampled before neoadjuvant nivolumab, alone or with ipilimumab. The source is an adult with non-small cell lung cancer.

The CDR3 is CASSSSDRGLTDTQYF. CDR3 DNA: TGTGCCAGCAGCTCATCGGACAGGGGGCTCACAGATACGCAGTATTTT. The chain employs TRBV7-9 and TRBJ2-3; TRBD1 matches 11 bases. The germline CDR1 and CDR2 sequences are SEHNR and FQNEAQ (reference sequence). The CDR3 consists of 16 residues. Trimming at V came to 4 bases and at J to 2 bases, leaving 5 bases not matched to a gene.